The 16 T cell receptor beta chains listed next were all sequenced from one sample in a study of blood T cell repertoires in COVID-19 (dated by TCRdb to between 2020 and 2021). Libraries were prepared through the immunoSEQ multiplex PCR assay. In its TCRdb copy, this immuneACCESS table keeps in-frame sequences only and misses some clones. Where compared with another copy, unresolved V genes explain less than half of these, and the others have no known cause. Present in this sample are hundreds of thousands of clones, nearly 90% of which were seen just once. About 1% of the sample belongs to the ten largest clones. Sample: PBMCs or T cells enriched from blood (not recorded which). Receptors originate from a woman under 40 who had recovered from COVID-19.

The CDR3 spells CASNRAGAYNEQFF. The CDR3 DNA reads TGTGCCTCCAATAGGGCAGGGGCCTACAATGAGCAGTTCTTC. The chain has TRBV19 and TRBJ2-1; D is perhaps TRBD1 (6 bases). Germline V gene data show CDR1 as LNHDA and CDR2 as SQIVND (reference sequence). V was cut by 11 bases and J by 2 bases, with 16 bases left in between. This CDR3 region has 14 residues.

This clone was picked up one time. V usage is TRBV7-8 and J usage is TRBJ2-7; perhaps TRBD1 as D (5 bases). This CDR3 region has 14 residues. V was pared by 3 bases and J by 8 bases, with 17 bases between. The germline gives CDR1 SGHVS, CDR2 FQNEAQ. The CDR3 is CASSLRTRSFQQYF. The CDR3 bases are TGTGCCAGCAGCTTGAGGACAAGATCCTTTCAGCAGTACTTC.

The chain combines TRBV28 with TRBJ2-7; 9 positions match TRBD1. Germline V CDR1 and CDR2: MDHEN, SYDVKM. The V gene end was trimmed by 6 bases and the J gene end by 2 bases; junction bases not matched to a gene: 5. The CDR3 contains 14 residues. The CDR3 loop is CASSAGQGPYEQYF. CDR3 DNA: TGTGCCAGCAGCGCGGGACAGGGACCCTACGAGCAGTACTTC.

This chain joins TRBV13 and TRBJ2-3; the match to TRBD2 covers 11 bases. CDR3 length: 16 residues. Germline V gene lookup returns CDR1 PRHDT and CDR2 FYEKMQ (reference sequence). With 7 bases clipped from V and 2 bases from J, the junction kept 8 bases outside the gene matches. DNA of the CDR3: TGTGCCAGCACCCCCCTGGGACTAGCGGACACAGATACGCAGTATTTT. As protein: CASTPLGLADTDTQYF.

The chain is built from TRBV18 and TRBJ2-7, with TRBD1 identical over 12 bases. CDR1 KGHSH and CDR2 LQKENI come from the germline V gene. The CDR3 sequence is 15 residues long. After removal of 5 bases from V and 4 bases from J, the junction contained 6 bases not matched to a gene. CDR3 protein: CASSATGQGAYEQYF. The CDR3 DNA reads TGTGCCAGCTCAGCTACGGGACAGGGGGCTTACGAGCAGTACTTC.

This chain links TRBV13 with TRBJ2-5; a weak D match, TRBD2 (6 bases). Trimming left V 1 base short and J 5 bases short, with 14 bases between. The CDR3 runs 15 residues. CDR1 and CDR2 from the germline V gene are PRHDT and FYEKMQ (reference sequence). This CDR3 is CASSLVAAGGETQYF. Written as DNA, the CDR3 is TGTGCCAGCAGCTTAGTGGCGGCAGGAGGGGAGACCCAGTACTTC.

The chain is built from TRBV21-1 and TRBJ2-3; the table names TRBD1, a call not compared with the DNA. TRBV21-1 counts as a pseudogene. The CDR3 has 22 residues. This chain's CDR3 is CASSPREDRRTPSPNSTDTQYF. CDR3 coding DNA: TGTGCCAGCAGCCCTCGAGAGGACAGGAGGACTCCTAGCCCTAACTCCACAGATACGCAGTATTTT.

The rearrangement links TRBV6-2 or TRBV6-3 to TRBJ2-6, with 8 nucleotides matching TRBD1. The CDR3 has 16 amino acids. The germline CDR1 and CDR2 sequences are MNHEY and SVGEGT. Trimming took 6 bases from V and 2 from J; bases not matched to a gene: 6. CDR3 sequence (DNA): TGTGCCAGCAGCCCTATGGACAGGGCTGGGGCCAACGTCCTGACTTTC. This codes for CASSPMDRAGANVLTF.

This clone was counted a single time. The J gene is TRBJ1-5, the V gene TRBV6-5; D possibly corresponds to TRBD1 (6 bases). V lost 8 bases and J 0 bases, leaving 14 bases between the germline ends. Per germline, CDR1 MNHEY and CDR2 SVGAGI. The CDR3 length is 15 residues. DNA of the CDR3: TGTGCCAGCTACCCAGGGGATTATAGCAATCAGCCCCAGCATTTT. Its protein product is CASYPGDYSNQPQHF.

The chain joins TRBV7-9 to TRBJ1-1; no clear D. In germline, CDR1 is SEHNR, CDR2 FQNEAQ (reference sequence). Trimming took off 0 bases at V and 0 bases at J, with 8 bases between the two ends. The CDR3 covers 15 residues. CDR3 nucleotide sequence: TGTGCCAGCAGCTTAGCCCCGACACTGAACACTGAAGCTTTCTTT. This sequence encodes CASSLAPTLNTEAFF.

A remark on this clone: Other DNA sequences in this specimen translate into the identical CDR3. J is TRBJ1-2 and V is TRBV9; D possibly corresponds to TRBD1 (5 bases). Trimming took 4 bases from V and 5 from J, leaving 6 bases between them. The CDR3 is made up of 11 amino acids. Germline V gene lookup returns CDR1 SGDLS and CDR2 YYNGEE. The CDR3 sequence is CASSPGYGYTF. CDR3 coding DNA: TGTGCCAGCAGCCCAGGGTATGGCTACACCTTC.

The rearrangement links TRBV5-1 to TRBJ1-5; TRBD1 matches at 12 bases. Germline V CDR1 and CDR2: SGHRS, YFSETQ. With 4 bases clipped from V and 7 bases from J, the junction kept 9 bases outside the gene matches. The CDR3 sequence is 16 residues long. In DNA form, the CDR3 reads TGCGCCAGCAGCCCTGGGACAGGGGGCTCTACACAGCCCCAGCATTTT. It encodes CASSPGTGGSTQPQHF.

This clone appeared a few times. The chain employs TRBV2 and TRBJ1-2; D is possibly TRBD1 (6 bases). V shed 6 bases and J shed 1 base, with 15 bases lying between them. Germline CDR1 and CDR2: SNHLY and FYNNEI. This CDR3 spans 15 amino acids. CDR3 DNA sequence: TGTGCCAGCAGCCCGGACAGTCCCCTTAACTATGGCTACACCTTC. Amino acids: CASSPDSPLNYGYTF.

The chain uses TRBV12-3 or TRBV12-4 and TRBJ1-1; no firm D call. With 6 bases removed from V and 5 bases from J, the gap between germline ends came to 13 bases. This CDR3 spans 13 amino acids. CDR3 DNA sequence: TGTGCCAGCAGCCCCAGAGCGGCGACTGAAGCTTTCTTT. Protein: CASSPRAATEAFF.

This clone was picked up a small number of times. The CDR3 nucleotides are TGTGCCAGCAGCGCTTCTAGCGGGTTTCACAATGAGCAGTTCTTC. It codes for CASSASSGFHNEQFF. The rearrangement joins TRBV14 to TRBJ2-1, with 8 bases aligning to TRBD2. Germline V lookup: CDR1 SGHDN, CDR2 FVKESK. This CDR3 has 15 residues. V lost 5 bases, J lost 5 bases, and 8 bases stayed unmatched.

The chain links TRBV7-7 to TRBJ2-7; D is ambiguous. Trimming left V 1 base short and J 1 base short, with 11 bases between. The CDR3 covers 15 residues. Germline V lookup: CDR1 SSHAT, CDR2 FNYEAQ (reference sequence). The CDR3 bases are TGTGCCAGCAGCTTAGGGGCAGGAACTTCCTACGAGCAGTACTTC. Encoded protein: CASSLGAGTSYEQYF.